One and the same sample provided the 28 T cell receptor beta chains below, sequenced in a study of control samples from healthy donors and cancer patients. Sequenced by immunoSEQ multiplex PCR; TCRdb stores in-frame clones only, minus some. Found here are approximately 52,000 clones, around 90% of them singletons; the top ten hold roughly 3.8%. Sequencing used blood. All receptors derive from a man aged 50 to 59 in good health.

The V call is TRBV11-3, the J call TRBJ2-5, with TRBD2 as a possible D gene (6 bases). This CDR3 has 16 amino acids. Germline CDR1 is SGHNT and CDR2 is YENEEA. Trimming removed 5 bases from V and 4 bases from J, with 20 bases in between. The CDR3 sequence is CASSPGVAAPGETQYF. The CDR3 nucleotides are TGTGCCAGCAGCCCGGGGGTAGCGGCTCCGGGAGAGACCCAGTACTTC.

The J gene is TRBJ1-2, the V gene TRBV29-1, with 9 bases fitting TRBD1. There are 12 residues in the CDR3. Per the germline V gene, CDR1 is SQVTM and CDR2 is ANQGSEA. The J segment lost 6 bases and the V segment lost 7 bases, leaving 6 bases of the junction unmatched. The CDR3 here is CSAGQGSNGYTF. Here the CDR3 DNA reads TGCAGCGCGGGACAGGGTAGTAATGGCTACACCTTC.

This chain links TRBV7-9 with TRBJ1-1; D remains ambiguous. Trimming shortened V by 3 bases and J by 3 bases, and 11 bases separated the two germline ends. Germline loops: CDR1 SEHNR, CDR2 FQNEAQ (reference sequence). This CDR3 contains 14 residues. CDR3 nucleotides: TGTGCCAGCAGCTTGGTTCGAGGAGACACTGAAGCTTTCTTT. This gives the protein CASSLVRGDTEAFF.

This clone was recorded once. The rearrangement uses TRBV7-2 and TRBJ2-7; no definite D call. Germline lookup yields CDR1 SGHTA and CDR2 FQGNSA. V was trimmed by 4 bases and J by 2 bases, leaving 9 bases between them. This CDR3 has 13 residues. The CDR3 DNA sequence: TGTGCCAGCAGCTCCCCCGCAGCCTACGAGCAGTACTTC. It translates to CASSSPAAYEQYF.

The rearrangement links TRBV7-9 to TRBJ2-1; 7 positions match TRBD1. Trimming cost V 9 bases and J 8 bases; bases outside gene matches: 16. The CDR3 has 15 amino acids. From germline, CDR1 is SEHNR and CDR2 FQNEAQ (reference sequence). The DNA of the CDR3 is TGTGCCAGTAGAGGTGTAGAGGGGGCTTGGGATGAGCAGTTCTTC. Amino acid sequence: CASRGVEGAWDEQFF.

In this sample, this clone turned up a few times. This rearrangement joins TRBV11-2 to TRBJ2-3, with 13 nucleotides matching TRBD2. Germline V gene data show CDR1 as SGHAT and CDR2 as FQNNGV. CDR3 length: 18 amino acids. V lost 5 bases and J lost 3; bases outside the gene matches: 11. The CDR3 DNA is TGTGCCAGCAGCGGGGGGACTAGCGGGGATTATGGGACAGATACGCAGTATTTT. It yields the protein CASSGGTSGDYGTDTQYF. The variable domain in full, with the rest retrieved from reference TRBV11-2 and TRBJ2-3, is EAGVAQSPRYKIIEKRQSVAFWCNPISGHATLYWYQQILGQGPKLLIQFQNNGVVDDSQLPKDRFSAERLKGVDSTLKIQPAKLEDSAVYLCASSGGTSGDYGTDTQYFGPGTRLTVL.

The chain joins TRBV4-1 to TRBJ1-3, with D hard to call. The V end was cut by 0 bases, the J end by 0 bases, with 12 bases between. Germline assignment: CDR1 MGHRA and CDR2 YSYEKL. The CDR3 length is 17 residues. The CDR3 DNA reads TGCGCCAGCAGCCAAGATTCTACGTACCTCTCTGGAAACACCATATATTTT. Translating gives CASSQDSTYLSGNTIYF.

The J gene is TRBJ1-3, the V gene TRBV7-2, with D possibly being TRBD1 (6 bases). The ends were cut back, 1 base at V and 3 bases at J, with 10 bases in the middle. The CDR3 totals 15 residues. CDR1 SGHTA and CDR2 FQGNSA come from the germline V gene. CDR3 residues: CASSLVGGLGNTIYF. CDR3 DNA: TGTGCCAGCAGCTTAGTGGGGGGGCTTGGAAACACCATATATTTT. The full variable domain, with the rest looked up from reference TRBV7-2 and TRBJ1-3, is GAGVSQSPSNKVTEKGKDVELRCDPISGHTALYWYRQSLGQGLEFLIYFQGNSAPDKSGLPSDRFSAERTGGSVSTLTIQRTQQEDSAVYLCASSLVGGLGNTIYFGEGSWLTVV.

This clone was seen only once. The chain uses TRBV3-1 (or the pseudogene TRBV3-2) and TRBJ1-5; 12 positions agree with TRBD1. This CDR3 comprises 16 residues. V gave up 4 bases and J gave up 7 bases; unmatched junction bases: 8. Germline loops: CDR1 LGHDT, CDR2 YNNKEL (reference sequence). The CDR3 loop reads CASSLGGTGGRQPQHF. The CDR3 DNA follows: TGTGCCAGCAGCCTCGGGGGGACAGGGGGCCGGCAGCCCCAGCATTTT.

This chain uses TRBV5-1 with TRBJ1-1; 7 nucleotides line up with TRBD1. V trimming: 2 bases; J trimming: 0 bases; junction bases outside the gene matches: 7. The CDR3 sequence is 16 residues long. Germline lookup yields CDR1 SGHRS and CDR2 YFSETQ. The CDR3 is CASSLTGDLVNTEAFF. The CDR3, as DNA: TGCGCCAGCAGCTTAACAGGGGACCTTGTGAACACTGAAGCTTTCTTT.

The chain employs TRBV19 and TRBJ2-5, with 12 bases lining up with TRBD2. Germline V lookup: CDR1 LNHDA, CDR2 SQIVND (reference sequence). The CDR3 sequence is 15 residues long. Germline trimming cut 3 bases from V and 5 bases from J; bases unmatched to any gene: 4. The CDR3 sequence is CASSMLAGGLETQYF. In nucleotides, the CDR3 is TGTGCCAGTAGTATGCTAGCGGGAGGGCTGGAGACCCAGTACTTC.

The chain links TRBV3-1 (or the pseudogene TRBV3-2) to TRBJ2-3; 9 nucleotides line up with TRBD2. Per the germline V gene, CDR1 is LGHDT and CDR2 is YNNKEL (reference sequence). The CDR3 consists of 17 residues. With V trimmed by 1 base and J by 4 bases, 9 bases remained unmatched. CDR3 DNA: TGTGCCAGCAGCCAAGGACTAGCGGTCTACCGCCCAGATACGCAGTATTTT. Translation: CASSQGLAVYRPDTQYF.

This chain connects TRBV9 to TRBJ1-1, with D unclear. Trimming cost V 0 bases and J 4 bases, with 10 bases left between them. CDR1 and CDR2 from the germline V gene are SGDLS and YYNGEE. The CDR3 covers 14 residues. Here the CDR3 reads CASSVGPLGTEAFF. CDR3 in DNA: TGTGCCAGCAGCGTAGGCCCTCTCGGCACTGAAGCTTTCTTT.

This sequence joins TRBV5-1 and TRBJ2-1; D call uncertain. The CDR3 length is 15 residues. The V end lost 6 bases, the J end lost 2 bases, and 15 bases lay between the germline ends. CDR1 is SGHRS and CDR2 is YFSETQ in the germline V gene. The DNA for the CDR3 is TGCGCCAGCAACCTAGAGCTAGGCACCTACAATGAGCAGTTCTTC. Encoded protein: CASNLELGTYNEQFF.

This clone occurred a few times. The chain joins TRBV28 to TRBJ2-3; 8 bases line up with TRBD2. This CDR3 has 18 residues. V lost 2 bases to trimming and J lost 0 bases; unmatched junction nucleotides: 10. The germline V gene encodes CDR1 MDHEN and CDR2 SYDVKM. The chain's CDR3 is CASSLPQAGVASTDTQYF. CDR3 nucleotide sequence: TGTGCCAGCAGTTTACCGCAAGCGGGGGTCGCTAGCACAGATACGCAGTATTTT.

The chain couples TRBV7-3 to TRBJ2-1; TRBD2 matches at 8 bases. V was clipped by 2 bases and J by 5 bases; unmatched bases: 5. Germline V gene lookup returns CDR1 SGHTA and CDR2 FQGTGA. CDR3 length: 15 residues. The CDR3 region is CASSLGAGANNEQFF. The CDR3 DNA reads TGTGCCAGCAGCTTAGGAGCGGGAGCAAACAATGAGCAGTTCTTC.

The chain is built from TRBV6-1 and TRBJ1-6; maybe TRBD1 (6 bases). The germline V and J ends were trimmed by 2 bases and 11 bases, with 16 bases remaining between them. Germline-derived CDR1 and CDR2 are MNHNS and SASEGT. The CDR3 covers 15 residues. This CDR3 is CASSERTDFLTPLHF. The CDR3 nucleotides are TGTGCCAGCAGTGAACGGACAGACTTCTTGACACCCCTCCACTTT.

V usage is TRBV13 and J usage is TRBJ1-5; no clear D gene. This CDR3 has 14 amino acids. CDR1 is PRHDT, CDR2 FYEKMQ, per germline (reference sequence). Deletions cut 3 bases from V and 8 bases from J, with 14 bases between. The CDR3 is CASSFQVTREPQHF. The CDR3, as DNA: TGTGCCAGCAGCTTCCAAGTAACGCGGGAGCCCCAGCATTTT.

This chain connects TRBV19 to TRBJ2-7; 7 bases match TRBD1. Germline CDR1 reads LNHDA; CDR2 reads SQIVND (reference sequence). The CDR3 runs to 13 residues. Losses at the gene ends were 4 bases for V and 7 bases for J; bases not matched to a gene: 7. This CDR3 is CASSRRQGGEQYF. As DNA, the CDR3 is TGTGCCAGTAGTAGACGACAGGGCGGGGAGCAGTACTTC.

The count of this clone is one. The CDR3 spells CASSGLSGRFDEQYF. Written as DNA, the CDR3 is TGTGCCAGCAGTGGGTTAAGCGGGAGGTTCGACGAGCAGTACTTC. The V and J genes are TRBV2 and TRBJ2-7; 9 bases fit TRBD2. Germline V lookup: CDR1 SNHLY, CDR2 FYNNEI. V shed 4 bases, J shed 5 bases, and the junction held 9 bases outside the gene matches. The CDR3 is made up of 15 amino acids. Full variable domain (outside the CDR3, taken from reference TRBV2 and TRBJ2-7): EPEVTQTPSHQVTQMGQEVILRCVPISNHLYFYWYRQILGQKVEFLVSFYNNEISEKSEIFDDQFSVERPDGSNFTLKIRSTKLEDSAMYFCASSGLSGRFDEQYFGPGTRLTVT.

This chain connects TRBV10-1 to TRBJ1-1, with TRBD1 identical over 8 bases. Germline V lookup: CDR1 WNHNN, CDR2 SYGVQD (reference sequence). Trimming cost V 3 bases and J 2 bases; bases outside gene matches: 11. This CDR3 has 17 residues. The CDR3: CASSEGKSDRDNTEAFF. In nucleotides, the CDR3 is TGCGCCAGCAGTGAAGGAAAATCGGACAGGGATAACACTGAAGCTTTCTTT.

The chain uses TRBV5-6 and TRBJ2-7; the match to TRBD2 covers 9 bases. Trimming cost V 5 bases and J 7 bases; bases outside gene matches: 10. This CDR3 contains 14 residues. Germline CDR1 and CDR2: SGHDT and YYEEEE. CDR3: CASRPGLALREQYF. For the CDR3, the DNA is TGTGCCAGCAGGCCGGGACTAGCCCTAAGGGAGCAGTACTTC.

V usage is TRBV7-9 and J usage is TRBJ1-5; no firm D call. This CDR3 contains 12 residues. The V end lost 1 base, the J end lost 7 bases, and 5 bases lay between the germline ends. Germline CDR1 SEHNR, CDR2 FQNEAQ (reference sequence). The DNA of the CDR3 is TGTGCCAGCAGCTTAGAAGGACAGCCCCAGCATTTT. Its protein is CASSLEGQPQHF.

The CDR3 nucleotides are TGTGCCAGCAGCTTAGGACTAGCTGTTGATGAGCAGTTCTTC. Residues: CASSLGLAVDEQFF. J is TRBJ2-1 and V is TRBV7-3; 8 bases are a match to TRBD2. The CDR3 consists of 14 residues. With 2 bases clipped from V and 8 bases from J, the junction kept 5 bases outside the gene matches. Germline CDR1 SGHTA, CDR2 FQGTGA.

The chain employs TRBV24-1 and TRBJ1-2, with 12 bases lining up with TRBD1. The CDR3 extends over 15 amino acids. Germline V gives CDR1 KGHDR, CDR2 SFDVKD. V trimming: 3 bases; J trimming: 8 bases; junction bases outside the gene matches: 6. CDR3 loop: CATSDPRDRGQGYTF. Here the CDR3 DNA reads TGTGCCACCAGTGATCCCCGGGACAGGGGGCAAGGCTACACCTTC.

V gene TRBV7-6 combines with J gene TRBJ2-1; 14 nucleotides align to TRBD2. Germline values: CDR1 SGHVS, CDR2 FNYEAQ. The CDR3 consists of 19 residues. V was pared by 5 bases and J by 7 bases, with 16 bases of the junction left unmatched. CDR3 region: CASSAPGTSGRGLSNEQFF. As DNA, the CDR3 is TGTGCCAGCAGCGCCCCCGGGACTAGCGGGAGAGGCTTGTCTAATGAGCAGTTCTTC.

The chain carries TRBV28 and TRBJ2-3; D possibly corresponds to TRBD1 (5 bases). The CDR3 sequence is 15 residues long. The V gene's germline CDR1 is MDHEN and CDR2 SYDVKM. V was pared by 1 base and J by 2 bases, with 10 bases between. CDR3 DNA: TGTGCCAGCAGTTTATCTCTAGGGGTCACAGATACGCAGTATTTT. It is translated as CASSLSLGVTDTQYF.

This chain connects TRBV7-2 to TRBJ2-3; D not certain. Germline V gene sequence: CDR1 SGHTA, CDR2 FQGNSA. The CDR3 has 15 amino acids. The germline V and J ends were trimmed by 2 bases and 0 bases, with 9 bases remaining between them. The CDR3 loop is CASSLRGSSTDTQYF. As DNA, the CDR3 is TGTGCCAGCAGCTTACGTGGCAGCAGCACAGATACGCAGTATTTT.